The next 28 T cell receptor beta chains were all read from a single sample in a study of CD8 T cells in Susac syndrome. Random hexamers served to reverse transcribe roughly 0.45 to 1 ug RNA. One entry per CDR3 protein, called by TCRdb with MiXCR from the immunoSEQ multiplex PCR reads. This sample yields 50,000 to 55,000 distinct CDR3 sequences, of which about 95% are seen a single time; around 0.75% belongs to the top ten. Sequencing was performed on CD8+ T cells from PBMCs. The source is a human donor with Susac syndrome.

The chain combines TRBV7-9 with TRBJ2-1; 9 bases align to TRBD1. V shed 6 bases and J 7 bases; nucleotides not matched to a gene: 10. The CDR3 runs to 15 residues. Germline CDR1 is SEHNR and CDR2 is FQNEAQ (reference sequence). The CDR3 here is CASSPGTGMRNEQFF. The CDR3, as DNA: TGTGCCAGCAGTCCGGGGACAGGGATGCGGAATGAGCAGTTCTTC. Full variable domain (rest looked up from reference TRBV7-9 and TRBJ2-1): DTGVSQNPRHKITKRGQNVTFRCDPISEHNRLYWYRQTLGQGPEFLTYFQNEAQLEKSRLLSDRFSAERPKGSFSTLEIQRTEQGDSAMYLCASSPGTGMRNEQFFGPGTRLTVL.

The gene calls are TRBV9 and TRBJ1-2, with 7 bases identical to TRBD1. V lost 3 bases, J lost 5 bases, and 4 bases stayed unmatched. Germline assignment: CDR1 SGDLS and CDR2 YYNGEE. The CDR3 loop spans 13 amino acids. The CDR3 region has the DNA TGTGCCAGCAGCGCCGGGACAGCTTATGGCTACACCTTC. It specifies CASSAGTAYGYTF.

The V call is TRBV13, the J call TRBJ2-3; no clear D. V dropped 0 bases and J dropped 10 bases, with 8 bases sitting between them. This CDR3 comprises 12 residues. The germline V gene encodes CDR1 PRHDT and CDR2 FYEKMQ (reference sequence). As DNA, the CDR3 is TGTGCCAGCAGCTTAGGTGAGGACGCGCAGTATTTT. Translating gives CASSLGEDAQYF.

This clonotype was detected only once. J is TRBJ2-1 and V is TRBV27; 7 bases align to TRBD1. V trimming: 7 bases; J trimming: 8 bases; junction bases outside the gene matches: 14. Germline lookup yields CDR1 MNHEY and CDR2 SMNVEV (reference sequence). The CDR3 runs to 15 residues. The CDR3 reads CASTNPGQFVDEQFF. CDR3 DNA sequence: TGTGCCAGCACTAATCCGGGACAGTTCGTCGATGAGCAGTTCTTC.

The rearrangement joins TRBV7-9 to TRBJ2-7; TRBD2 might be the D (6 bases). This CDR3 spans 18 amino acids. V gave up 4 bases and J gave up 3 bases, with 25 bases separating them. Germline lookup yields CDR1 SEHNR and CDR2 FQNEAQ (reference sequence). The CDR3 reads CASSSLGAPREVFYEQYF. Written as DNA, the CDR3 is TGTGCCAGCAGCTCTCTTGGGGCACCCAGGGAGGTTTTCTACGAGCAGTACTTC. The whole variable domain, filled in from reference TRBV7-9 and TRBJ2-7, reads DTGVSQNPRHKITKRGQNVTFRCDPISEHNRLYWYRQTLGQGPEFLTYFQNEAQLEKSRLLSDRFSAERPKGSFSTLEIQRTEQGDSAMYLCASSSLGAPREVFYEQYFGPGTRLTVT.

The genes are TRBV13 and TRBJ2-1; D gene uncertain. The V end lost 5 bases, the J end lost 9 bases, and 11 bases lay between the germline ends. CDR3 length equals 12 residues. CDR1 is PRHDT and CDR2 is FYEKMQ in the germline V gene (reference sequence). The CDR3 loop reads CASSVRNGEQFF. The CDR3, as DNA: TGTGCCAGCAGCGTCCGTAACGGTGAGCAGTTCTTC.

This chain uses TRBV7-9 with TRBJ2-1; the D is unclear. Deletions cut 5 bases from V and 11 bases from J, with 10 bases between. The V gene's germline CDR1 is SEHNR and CDR2 FQNEAQ (reference sequence). The CDR3 is 11 residues long. The CDR3 DNA reads TGTGCCAGCAGCGCCGGGTATCAGCAGTTCTTC. It encodes CASSAGYQQFF.

Notes on this clonotype: One junction end disagrees with the germline gene, perhaps due to a read error. The chain has TRBV9 and TRBJ2-7, with TRBD2 as a possible D gene (5 bases). This CDR3 comprises 14 residues. Germline CDR1 and CDR2: SGDLS and YYNGEE. CDR3: CASSVKDLAYEQYF. The CDR3 nucleotides read TGTGCCAGCAGCGTGAAGGATCTAGCCTATGAGCAGTACTTC.

The V call is TRBV12-3 or TRBV12-4, the J call TRBJ1-2; D ambiguous. This CDR3 has 15 residues. Trimming took 6 bases from V and 4 from J, leaving 18 bases between them. In nucleotides, the CDR3 is TGTGCCAGCAGCCTGGGCCACTTCGACTCCTATGGCTACACCTTC. Translation gives CASSLGHFDSYGYTF.

This chain connects TRBV5-4 to TRBJ2-1, with D unclear. Trimming removed 4 bases at V and 3 bases at J, with 8 bases between. The CDR3 is made up of 13 amino acids. CDR1 and CDR2 (germline): SGHNT, YYREEE (reference sequence). The CDR3 DNA reads TGTGCCAGCAGCCCGGCGAGCTACAATGAGCAGTTCTTC. This codes for CASSPASYNEQFF. The whole variable domain, filled in from reference TRBV5-4 and TRBJ2-1, reads ETGVTQSPTHLIKTRGQQVTLRCSSQSGHNTVSWYQQALGQGPQFIFQYYREEENGRGNFPPRFSGLQFPNYSSELNVNALELDDSALYLCASSPASYNEQFFGPGTRLTVL.

This clonotype was detected once. The rearrangement uses TRBV7-9 and TRBJ1-5, with D possibly matching TRBD1 (5 bases). The ends were cut back, 5 bases at V and 6 bases at J, with 20 bases in the middle. Germline V lookup: CDR1 SEHNR, CDR2 FQNEAQ (reference sequence). CDR3 size: 16 residues. CDR3 in DNA: TGTGCCAGCAGCAATACTCGAGGGGAGGGGAGTCAGCCCCAGCATTTT. Protein: CASSNTRGEGSQPQHF.

The V gene is TRBV4-2, the J gene TRBJ1-6, with TRBD1 as a possible D gene (6 bases). Trimming took off 0 bases at V and 9 bases at J, with 15 bases between the two ends. This CDR3 has 16 residues. Germline V gene sequence: CDR1 LGHNA, CDR2 YNFKEQ. CDR3 DNA: TGTGCCAGCAGCCAAGAGTTTTCACAGGGTGGTTCACCCCTCCACTTT. This translates into CASSQEFSQGGSPLHF.

This clonotype was seen only once. The CDR3 nucleotides are TGTGCCAGTAGTATAGATCCTTTAGGGGCCAACACCGGGGAGCTGTTTTTT. Translated, it gives CASSIDPLGANTGELFF. The V gene is TRBV19, the J gene TRBJ2-2; D is possibly TRBD1 (5 bases). Germline loops: CDR1 LNHDA, CDR2 SQIVND (reference sequence). Deletions cut 0 bases from V and 2 bases from J, with 13 bases between. This CDR3 contains 17 residues.

V and J are TRBV12-3 or TRBV12-4 and TRBJ1-1, with TRBD1 matching 9 bases. V lost 5 bases to trimming and J lost 7 bases; unmatched junction nucleotides: 5. The CDR3 spans 13 residues. The CDR3 here is CASSLRQGDEAFF. In DNA, the CDR3 is TGTGCCAGCAGTCTGCGACAGGGGGATGAAGCTTTCTTT.

J is TRBJ1-5 and V is TRBV30; maybe TRBD1 (5 bases). V dropped 2 bases and J dropped 6 bases, with 11 bases sitting between them. The CDR3 extends over 13 amino acids. From germline, CDR1 is GTSNPN and CDR2 SVGIG (reference sequence). The CDR3 DNA reads as TGTGCCTGGAGTACGGCAGGGTCTCAGCCCCAGCATTTT. It codes for CAWSTAGSQPQHF.

The chain links TRBV30 to TRBJ1-2; D perhaps matches TRBD1 (5 bases). Trimming left V 5 bases short and J 2 bases short, with 18 bases between. Germline CDR1 and CDR2: GTSNPN and SVGIG (reference sequence). The CDR3 is 15 amino acids. CDR3 sequence reads: CAWGDPLTRNYGYTF. The CDR3 DNA is TGTGCCTGGGGGGACCCGTTAACCAGGAACTATGGCTACACCTTC. Full variable domain (missing parts from reference TRBV30 and TRBJ1-2): SQTIHQWPATLVQPVGSPLSLECTVEGTSNPNLYWYRQAAGRGLQLLFYSVGIGQISSEVPQNLSASRPQDRQFILSSKKLLLSDSGFYLCAWGDPLTRNYGYTFGSGTRLTVV.

The chain uses TRBV7-9 and TRBJ2-3, with D unresolved. The CDR3 spans 11 residues. From germline, CDR1 is SEHNR and CDR2 FQNEAQ (reference sequence). V was shortened by 5 bases and J by 4 bases, with 4 bases between the two germline ends. The CDR3 DNA is TGTGCCAGCAGCGGCTCAGATACGCAGTATTTT. Translation: CASSGSDTQYF.

Written as DNA, the CDR3 is TGTGCCAGCAGTTCGACAGGGGCCGGGTTTGAGACCCAGTACTTC. This translates into CASSSTGAGFETQYF. The rearrangement links TRBV12-3 or TRBV12-4 to TRBJ2-5, with 8 bases identical to TRBD1. Trimming removed 4 bases from V and 5 bases from J; junction bases left unmatched: 9. CDR3 length: 15 residues.

The rearrangement links TRBV6-5 to TRBJ2-5, with unresolved D. The V gene lost 2 bases and the J gene lost 5 bases, with 12 bases spanning the gap. In germline, CDR1 is MNHEY, CDR2 SVGAGI. The CDR3 spans 14 residues. The CDR3 loop is CASSYPTGGETQYF. The CDR3 DNA reads TGTGCCAGCAGTTACCCGACGGGTGGGGAGACCCAGTACTTC.

This sequence joins TRBV6-2 or TRBV6-3 and TRBJ2-2, with D perhaps TRBD2 (6 bases). V lost 10 bases to trimming and J lost 4 bases, with 19 bases between them. From germline, CDR1 is MNHEY and CDR2 SVGEGT. This CDR3 has 15 amino acids. For the CDR3, the DNA is TGTGCCACCTCTACAACGGGGCGGGGCACCGGGGAGCTGTTTTTT. The encoded protein is CATSTTGRGTGELFF.

The genes are TRBV20-1 and TRBJ2-1; D might be TRBD1 or TRBD2, each matching 6 bases. CDR1 is DFQATT, CDR2 SNEGSKA, per germline (reference sequence). The length of the CDR3 is 16 residues. V lost 0 bases and J lost 9, with 21 bases in between. The CDR3 here is CSARDRRRGPTGEQFF. CDR3 bases: TGCAGTGCTAGAGATAGAAGACGGGGGCCCACGGGTGAGCAGTTCTTC.

This chain joins TRBV28 and TRBJ2-2; 7 positions agree with TRBD1. The germline V gene has CDR1 MDHEN and CDR2 SYDVKM. The CDR3 consists of 15 residues. Unmatched junction bases numbered 5, after V lost 1 base and J lost 6 bases. CDR3 nucleotide sequence: TGTGCCAGCAGTTTATCTCAGGGGGACGCCGGGGAGCTGTTTTTT. It yields the protein CASSLSQGDAGELFF.

V usage is TRBV23-1 and J usage is TRBJ2-7, with TRBD1 matching 10 bases. TRBV23-1 is marked as an open reading frame, function uncertain. V shed 3 bases and J 2 bases; nucleotides not matched to a gene: 4. The CDR3 is 15 amino acids. The CDR3 region has the DNA TGCGCCAGCAGTCACCGCGACAGGGGGCCCTACGAGCAGTACTTC. This gives the protein CASSHRDRGPYEQYF.

This rearrangement joins TRBV9 to TRBJ1-2; D is unresolved. Germline V gene data show CDR1 as SGDLS and CDR2 as YYNGEE. The CDR3 has 13 residues. Trimming pared 0 bases from V and 4 bases from J, leaving 7 bases between. This CDR3 reads CASSVGQSYGYTF. The DNA for the CDR3 is TGTGCCAGCAGCGTAGGACAAAGCTATGGCTACACCTTC.

The rearrangement joins TRBV4-3 to TRBJ2-5, with a weak D call TRBD2 (6 bases). From germline, CDR1 is LGHNA and CDR2 YSLEER. Trimming left V 2 bases short and J 2 bases short, with 12 bases between. The CDR3 has 15 amino acids. In DNA, the CDR3 is TGCGCCAGCAGCCAACGGGACTTGGTACAAGAGACCCAGTACTTC. This translates into CASSQRDLVQETQYF.

The chain links TRBV25-1 to TRBJ1-1; D is perhaps TRBD1 (6 bases). The CDR3 loop spans 13 amino acids. V gave up 4 bases and J gave up 6 bases, with 12 bases separating them. Germline V gene lookup returns CDR1 MGHDK and CDR2 SYGVNS. The CDR3 sequence: CASSVGAGAEAFF. CDR3 coding DNA: TGTGCCAGCAGTGTGGGGGCCGGAGCTGAAGCTTTCTTT.

This chain links TRBV27 with TRBJ2-3, with D perhaps matching TRBD1 (6 bases). The germline V and J ends were trimmed by 5 bases and 2 bases, with 17 bases remaining between them. The CDR3 totals 16 residues. CDR1 and CDR2 (germline): MNHEY, SMNVEV (reference sequence). The CDR3 region has the DNA TGTGCCAGCAGTCTTCAAGGACAGAGACTCACAGATACGCAGTATTTT. Its translation: CASSLQGQRLTDTQYF.

The genes are TRBV6-6 and TRBJ2-3; no firm D call. CDR3 length equals 12 residues. Per germline, CDR1 MNHNY and CDR2 SVGAGI (reference sequence). V shed 6 bases and J shed 4 bases, with 8 bases lying between them. The CDR3 region is CASRLEPDTQYF. The CDR3 DNA follows: TGTGCCAGCAGACTGGAACCAGATACGCAGTATTTT.